Listed below are T cell receptor beta chains from one sample, sequenced in a study of early T cells in non-severe SARS-CoV-2 infection. In TCRdb, the 5' RACE reads were re-called with MiXCR into one record per CDR3 protein. Of roughly 43,000 distinct CDR3 sequences in the sample, about 5.2% were seen once. The sample in question was whole blood, obtained at baseline. The receptors shown here come from an adult who was a healthcare worker with PCR-confirmed SARS-CoV-2 infection or an uninfected control (not recorded which). CDR3s include the opening cysteine and the closing phenylalanine or tryptophan. The order of the fields is V gene, J gene, D gene, clone size, CDR3 DNA, CDR3 protein. A D gene is named only where the DNA matches it firmly. Only some rows state a clone size, as once, few, many or a class for expanded clones.

V gene: TRBV20-1; J gene: TRBJ1-5; D gene: -; clone size: -; CDR3 DNA: TGCAGTGCTAGATCGCCAGGGTCAGATCAGCCCCAGCATTTT; CDR3 protein: CSARSPGSDQPQHF
V gene: TRBV28; J gene: TRBJ1-5; D gene: TRBD1; clone size: -; CDR3 DNA: TGTGCCAGCGCCGAACTCACAGGGGGTAATCACCCCCAGCATTTT; CDR3 protein: CASAELTGGNHPQHF
V gene: TRBV5-1; J gene: TRBJ1-1; D gene: -; clone size: many; CDR3 DNA: TGCGCCAGCAGCTTGCCGGGGGTAGGCACTGAAGCTTTCTTT; CDR3 protein: CASSLPGVGTEAFF
V gene: TRBV12-3/TRBV12-4; J gene: TRBJ2-1; D gene: -; clone size: many; CDR3 DNA: TGTGCCAGCAGCGCGAATAGCGGTTACAATGAGCAGTTCTTC; CDR3 protein: CASSANSGYNEQFF
V gene: TRBV4-1; J gene: TRBJ2-1; D gene: -; clone size: many; CDR3 DNA: TGCGCCAGCAGTCGAAGCCAGGGTGGCAATGAGCAGTTCTTC; CDR3 protein: CASSRSQGGNEQFF
V gene: TRBV12-3/TRBV12-4; J gene: TRBJ1-2; D gene: -; clone size: many; CDR3 DNA: TGTGCCAGCAGTTTGGGTCAGGAAAACTATGGCTACACCTTC; CDR3 protein: CASSLGQENYGYTF
V gene: TRBV5-6; J gene: TRBJ2-7; D gene: TRBD1; clone size: few; CDR3 DNA: TGTGCCAGCAGCAGCGGAGGGACAGGTTACGAGCAGTACTTC; CDR3 protein: CASSSGGTGYEQYF
V gene: TRBV29-1; J gene: TRBJ2-3; D gene: TRBD1; clone size: many; CDR3 DNA: TGCAGCGTTAAACAGGGGGCCCCTGCAGATACGCAGTATTTT; CDR3 protein: CSVKQGAPADTQYF
V gene: TRBV2; J gene: TRBJ2-1; D gene: TRBD2; clone size: -; CDR3 DNA: TGTGCCAGAGACCCGACAGGGAGTCTAGCGGGGAACAATGAGCAGTTCTTC; CDR3 protein: CARDPTGSLAGNNEQFF
V gene: TRBV4-1; J gene: TRBJ1-1; D gene: TRBD1; clone size: -; CDR3 DNA: TGCGCCAGCAGCCCCCCCCAGGGGGGAGGTGCTTTCTTT; CDR3 protein: CASSPPQGGGAFF
V gene: TRBV12-3/TRBV12-4; J gene: TRBJ1-4; D gene: TRBD1; clone size: many; CDR3 DNA: TGTGCCAGCAGCCGGGGGTGGACAGGTGAAAAACTGTTTTTT; CDR3 protein: CASSRGWTGEKLFF
V gene: TRBV19; J gene: TRBJ1-5; D gene: TRBD1; clone size: many; CDR3 DNA: TGTGCCAGTAGTATAGTCCGTCTTCTAGGGGGCACCAATCAGCCCCAGCATTTT; CDR3 protein: CASSIVRLLGGTNQPQHF
V gene: TRBV13; J gene: TRBJ2-7; D gene: TRBD2; clone size: few; CDR3 DNA: TGTGCCAGCAGCTTCACCCGGACTAGCGGGCCCGAGCAGTACTTC; CDR3 protein: CASSFTRTSGPEQYF
V gene: TRBV11-2; J gene: TRBJ2-5; D gene: -; clone size: many; CDR3 DNA: TGTGCCAGCAGCTTAGCCGGAGGCCAGGAGACCCAGTACTTC; CDR3 protein: CASSLAGGQETQYF
V gene: TRBV19; J gene: TRBJ2-1; D gene: -; clone size: many; CDR3 DNA: TGTGCCAGTAGCTTGGGGGCGGGCAATGAGCAGTTCTTC; CDR3 protein: CASSLGAGNEQFF
V gene: TRBV3-1; J gene: TRBJ1-2; D gene: -; clone size: many; CDR3 DNA: TGTGCCAGCAGCCGCGAGGGGCAGTACTATGGCTACACCTTC; CDR3 protein: CASSREGQYYGYTF
V gene: TRBV29-1; J gene: TRBJ2-1; D gene: -; clone size: many; CDR3 DNA: TGCAGCGTTGAAGAACAAGATTACAATGAGCAGTTCTTC; CDR3 protein: CSVEEQDYNEQFF
V gene: TRBV5-1; J gene: TRBJ2-3; D gene: TRBD2; clone size: -; CDR3 DNA: TGCGCCAGCAGCTTGGCGGACGGGACTAGCGGGAGAAAGACAGATACGCAGTATTTT; CDR3 protein: CASSLADGTSGRKTDTQYF
V gene: TRBV9; J gene: TRBJ2-1; D gene: TRBD2; clone size: many; CDR3 DNA: TGTGCCAGCAGCGTAGGAGCGGGAGGCCCTCCCCTCAATGAGCAGTTCTTC; CDR3 protein: CASSVGAGGPPLNEQFF
V gene: TRBV10-3; J gene: TRBJ2-7; D gene: -; clone size: -; CDR3 DNA: TGTGCCATCAGTGCAGCCTACGAGCAGTACTTC; CDR3 protein: CAISAAYEQYF
V gene: TRBV7-3; J gene: TRBJ1-1; D gene: TRBD1; clone size: few; CDR3 DNA: TGTGCCAGCAGCCGACAGGGAGGAATGAACACTGAAGCTTTCTTT; CDR3 protein: CASSRQGGMNTEAFF
V gene: TRBV29-1; J gene: TRBJ2-1; D gene: -; clone size: many; CDR3 DNA: TGCAGCGTTGACGACTGGAACTCTTACAATGAGCAGTTCTTC; CDR3 protein: CSVDDWNSYNEQFF
V gene: TRBV9; J gene: TRBJ2-3; D gene: TRBD2; clone size: many; CDR3 DNA: TGTGCCAGCAGCGCTACCGGGACTAGCGCCACAGATACGCAGTATTTT; CDR3 protein: CASSATGTSATDTQYF
V gene: TRBV7-9; J gene: TRBJ2-4; D gene: TRBD2; clone size: many; CDR3 DNA: TGTGCCCCCCCTTATGGGAGGGTCCCCCTTTTGGCCAAAAACATTCAGTACTTC; CDR3 protein: CAPPYGRVPLLAKNIQYF
V gene: TRBV28; J gene: TRBJ1-3; D gene: TRBD1; clone size: many; CDR3 DNA: TGTGCCAGCAGTACCCCCCGGACAGGGAAAAGGGGAAACACCATATATTTT; CDR3 protein: CASSTPRTGKRGNTIYF
V gene: TRBV3-1; J gene: TRBJ1-1; D gene: -; clone size: few; CDR3 DNA: TGTGCCAGCAGCCCCTCTCTGGGGACTGAAGCTTTCTTT; CDR3 protein: CASSPSLGTEAFF
V gene: TRBV6-5; J gene: TRBJ2-1; D gene: TRBD2; clone size: many; CDR3 DNA: TGTGCCAGCAGTTACGGCGCTAGCGGGAGTGATGAGCAGTTCTTC; CDR3 protein: CASSYGASGSDEQFF
V gene: TRBV6-6; J gene: TRBJ1-1; D gene: -; clone size: many; CDR3 DNA: TGTGCCAGCAGTTACTCCCCGGGAGGGAGCAGCACTGAAGCTTTCTTT; CDR3 protein: CASSYSPGGSSTEAFF
V gene: TRBV7-9; J gene: TRBJ1-1; D gene: -; clone size: few; CDR3 DNA: TGTGCCAGCAGCTTAGATCCAGGGGCGCTCTGGACTGAAGCTTTCTTT; CDR3 protein: CASSLDPGALWTEAFF
V gene: TRBV7-2; J gene: TRBJ1-2; D gene: -; clone size: few; CDR3 DNA: TGTGCCAGCAAGGTTCCTAACTATGGCTACACCTTC; CDR3 protein: CASKVPNYGYTF
V gene: TRBV24-1; J gene: TRBJ2-7; D gene: -; clone size: -; CDR3 DNA: TGTGCCATCGCCACCAGTTTCGGGGAGCAGTACTTC; CDR3 protein: CAIATSFGEQYF
V gene: TRBV6-2/TRBV6-3; J gene: TRBJ2-1; D gene: -; clone size: medium-sized; CDR3 DNA: TGTGCCAGCAGCGTGCTGGGGGATCCGTCCAATGAGCAGTTCTTC; CDR3 protein: CASSVLGDPSNEQFF
V gene: TRBV7-2; J gene: TRBJ2-1; D gene: -; clone size: few; CDR3 DNA: TGTGCCAGCAGCTTACAGGGCATCATAGCGCCCAATGAGCAGTTCTTC; CDR3 protein: CASSLQGIIAPNEQFF
V gene: TRBV20-1; J gene: TRBJ2-6; D gene: -; clone size: many; CDR3 DNA: TGCAGTGCTAGTACGGGGGCGCAGACTGGGGCCAACGTCCTGACTTTC; CDR3 protein: CSASTGAQTGANVLTF
V gene: TRBV7-8; J gene: TRBJ2-1; D gene: -; clone size: many; CDR3 DNA: TGTGCCAGCAGCTTAGTCCTAGGCAATGAGCAGTTCTTC; CDR3 protein: CASSLVLGNEQFF
V gene: TRBV7-8; J gene: TRBJ1-2; D gene: -; clone size: -; CDR3 DNA: TGTGCCAGCAGCCAGGGTGCAGGCTATGGCTACACCTTC; CDR3 protein: CASSQGAGYGYTF
V gene: TRBV7-9; J gene: TRBJ2-1; D gene: -; clone size: many; CDR3 DNA: TGTGCCAGCAGCTTAGGGATAGGGTTGGGTGAGCAGTTCTTC; CDR3 protein: CASSLGIGLGEQFF